This TCR beta chain was found in a study of beta chain features in type 1 diabetes. The overall study: Patient and healthy donor groups were alike in age, gender and cell yields.

Isolated RNA was reverse transcribed in full, so expressed TCRB transcripts were sequenced. Generated by immunoSEQ multiplex PCR, the TCRdb table keeps only in-frame clones and is missing some. The sample includes hundreds of thousands of clones, 25% to 35% of them seen just once. From germline, CDR1 is MNHNY and CDR2 SVGAGI (reference sequence). The CDR3 has 15 amino acids. V was clipped by 1 base and J by 4 bases, with 13 bases between them. This clone was counted a few times. Sequencing input: naive CD4+ T cells from blood. The receptor was derived from a man between 18 and 35 years old in good health. This rearrangement joins TRBV6-6 to TRBJ1-2; a weak D match, TRBD1 (5 bases). Here the CDR3 reads CASSYYPSQGYGYTF. DNA for the CDR3: TGTGCCAGCAGTTACTACCCGTCCCAGGGCTATGGCTACACCTTC.